This TCR beta chain was recovered during a study of blood T cell repertoires in COVID-19. Overall study context: PBMCs, B-cell-depleted T cells, or T cells provided the cDNA or gDNA that made up the material.

Categorization into cohorts depended on clinical history that participants reported. This table comes from immunoSEQ multiplex PCR, and its TCRdb copy is limited to in-frame clones, with some not included. The sample carries roughly 520,000 clones, roughly 90% recorded once. The germline CDR1 and CDR2 sequences are SGHDT and YYEEEE. Trimming cost V 2 bases and J 6 bases, with 9 bases left between them. The CDR3 is 14 amino acids. The rearrangement links TRBV5-6 to TRBJ1-6, with D uncertain. The specimen was PBMCs or T cells enriched from blood (not recorded which). The receptor comes from a woman in her forties who had recovered from COVID-19. As DNA, the CDR3 is TGTGCCAGCAGCTTACTCCTAGTTAATTCACCCCTCCACTTT. Protein: CASSLLLVNSPLHF.